The present T cell receptor (beta chain) was sequenced within a study of cytotoxic CD8 clonotypes in ibrutinib-treated CLL. About the study: Patient counts were ten to eleven relapsed/refractory, over 14 treatment-naive and about 18 IGHV unmutated. Among patients, about 24 responded partially and 2 completely; some 15 then stayed remitted and around 12 progressed after median 68 months.

The assay was immunoSEQ multiplex PCR, and TCRdb's table has in-frame clones only and misses some. The sample shows about 160,000 clones, less than 85% of them seen only once. In the case of this clone: Its specificity is not known.

Germline V gene sequence: CDR1 MNHEY, CDR2 SVGAGI. V was pared by 0 bases and J by 6 bases, with 14 bases between. The CDR3 covers 15 residues. Study-wide points: Upon ibrutinib response clonality rose, and upon progression it fell back toward baseline. Baseline levels of clonality went above those of age-matched healthy donors and moved with circulating CD8+ T-cell counts.

The sequence was obtained from a human donor with chronic lymphocytic leukemia. The chain couples TRBV6-5 to TRBJ1-1; a weak D match, TRBD1 (6 bases). Sequences were derived from PBMCs, sampled after 24 months of ibrutinib treatment. The CDR3 spells CASSYSSAGDPEAFF. The CDR3 nucleotides read TGTGCCAGCAGTTACTCGTCGGCAGGGGACCCTGAAGCTTTCTTT.